This is a list of T cell receptor beta chains from one sample in a study of cytomegalovirus exposure and HLA in healthy donors. The assay was immunoSEQ multiplex PCR, and TCRdb's table has in-frame clones only and misses some. The sample shows 80,000 to 95,000 clones, approximately 63% of them seen only once. Sequencing used PBMCs. The receptors were gathered from a woman aged 30 to 39 in good health and CMV-seronegative. Both conserved end residues are part of each CDR3. A D gene is named only where the DNA matches it firmly. Rows may omit the clone size; those that give it use once, few, many or a size class.

V gene	J gene	D gene	clone size	CDR3 protein	CDR3 DNA
TRBV5-1	TRBJ2-7	TRBD1	-	CASSRQGGSGEQYF	TGCGCCAGCAGCCGACAGGGGGGGAGCGGCGAGCAGTACTTC
TRBV25-1	TRBJ1-6	-	-	CASSAPGNSPLHF	TGTGCCAGCAGTGCACCGGGAAATTCACCCCTCCACTTT
TRBV2	TRBJ2-4	TRBD1	-	CASMDRENIQYF	TGTGCCAGCATGGACAGGGAAAACATTCAGTACTTC
TRBV7-8	TRBJ1-2	TRBD1	-	CASSLAQGAGGYTF	TGTGCCAGCAGCTTAGCGCAGGGGGCGGGCGGCTACACCTTC
TRBV5-8	TRBJ2-7	-	once	CASSLGSLADEQYF	TGTGCCAGCAGCTTGGGGAGTTTGGCGGACGAGCAGTACTTC
TRBV7-9	TRBJ2-6	TRBD1	-	CASSLDRGLASGANVLTF	TGTGCCAGCAGCTTGGACAGGGGACTCGCCTCTGGGGCCAACGTCCTGACTTTC
TRBV10-1	TRBJ2-7	-	-	CASSAGMNYEQYF	TGCGCCAGCAGTGCAGGGATGAACTACGAGCAGTACTTC
TRBV28	TRBJ1-5	-	few	CASSRGRENQPQHF	TGTGCCAGCAGTAGAGGCAGGGAAAATCAGCCCCAGCATTTT
TRBV5-4	TRBJ1-2	-	few	CASSYGSRYGYTF	TGTGCCAGCAGCTACGGGTCTCGCTATGGCTACACCTTC
TRBV5-1	TRBJ2-7	TRBD2	few	CASSLTSGSLEQYF	TGCGCCAGCAGCTTGACTAGCGGGAGTCTTGAGCAGTACTTC
TRBV6-1	TRBJ1-2	-	-	CASTVSVYGYTF	TGTGCCAGCACGGTCAGCGTCTATGGCTACACCTTC
TRBV30	TRBJ1-2	-	-	CAWIQVYYGYTF	TGTGCCTGGATCCAGGTATACTATGGCTACACCTTC
TRBV30	TRBJ1-6	-	few	CAWTWDTQNSPLHF	TGTGCCTGGACTTGGGACACACAGAATTCACCCCTCCACTTT
TRBV28	TRBJ2-7	TRBD2	-	CASSFSGSGGVHEQYF	TGTGCCAGCAGTTTCTCGGGAAGCGGGGGGGTCCACGAGCAGTACTTC
TRBV7-3	TRBJ2-1	TRBD2	-	CASSLTPPGLVFSEQFF	TGTGCCAGCAGCTTAACCCCGCCGGGACTAGTGTTTAGTGAGCAGTTCTTC
TRBV5-1	TRBJ1-2	TRBD1	-	CASSLGDRVQGYTF	TGCGCCAGCAGCTTGGGGGACAGGGTGCAAGGCTACACCTTC
TRBV13	TRBJ2-7	TRBD1	once	CASSSPGQPYEQYF	TGTGCCAGCAGCTCCCCGGGACAGCCTTACGAGCAGTACTTC
TRBV7-9	TRBJ1-6	TRBD1	-	CASSLGTGGDSPLHF	TGTGCCAGCAGCTTAGGGACAGGGGGAGATTCACCCCTCCACTTT
TRBV19	TRBJ2-4	TRBD2	few	CASSMGGNLKNIQYF	TGTGCCAGTAGTATGGGGGGGAATCTAAAAAACATTCAGTACTTC
TRBV6-5	TRBJ2-2	-	-	CASREILEVGELFF	TGTGCCAGCAGAGAAATATTGGAGGTCGGGGAGCTGTTTTTT
TRBV7-9	TRBJ1-4	-	-	CASSGRTPYLPTNEKLFF	TGTGCCAGCAGCGGAAGGACACCCTACCTTCCAACTAATGAAAAACTGTTTTTT
TRBV5-4	TRBJ1-6	-	-	CASSNDGRYNSPLHF	TGTGCCAGCAGCAACGACGGGAGATATAATTCACCCCTCCACTTT
TRBV5-1	TRBJ1-1	TRBD1	-	CASSLRGTVNTEAFF	TGCGCCAGCAGCTTGCGGGGGACAGTGAACACTGAAGCTTTCTTT
TRBV4-1	TRBJ1-2	TRBD1	few	CASSQGGQGGNYGYTF	TGCGCCAGCAGCCAAGGAGGACAGGGAGGTAACTATGGCTACACCTTC
TRBV7-8	TRBJ2-5	-	-	CASSRLGGQETQYF	TGTGCCAGCAGCCGACTAGGCGGACAAGAGACCCAGTACTTC
TRBV5-1	TRBJ2-2	TRBD2	-	CASSFQAGEATGELFF	TGCGCCAGCAGCTTTCAAGCGGGAGAGGCCACCGGGGAGCTGTTTTTT
TRBV19	TRBJ1-5	TRBD1	-	CASRGTGDQPQHF	TGTGCCAGTAGAGGGACAGGGGATCAGCCCCAGCATTTT
TRBV29-1	TRBJ1-1	-	-	CSTQRGSNTEAFF	TGCAGCACACAGAGGGGGTCCAACACTGAAGCTTTCTTT
TRBV6-6	TRBJ2-7	TRBD2	-	CATVSGTLSYEQYF	TGTGCCACCGTTAGCGGGACCCTCTCCTACGAGCAGTACTTC
TRBV10-1	TRBJ2-1	TRBD1	-	CASSDGTFRTGYNEQFF	TGCGCCAGCAGTGACGGAACGTTTCGGACAGGCTACAATGAGCAGTTCTTC
TRBV13	TRBJ1-2	-	few	CASSLGAGNRGYTF	TGTGCCAGCAGCTTAGGAGCAGGGAATAGGGGCTACACCTTC
TRBV4-1	TRBJ2-7	TRBD1	-	CASSHPRTGWTDEQYF	TGCGCCAGCAGCCATCCTCGGACAGGGTGGACGGACGAGCAGTACTTC
TRBV4-1	TRBJ2-4	TRBD2	-	CASSQGLAGGTAKNIQYF	TGCGCCAGCAGCCAAGGACTAGCGGGGGGCACGGCCAAAAACATTCAGTACTTC
TRBV5-6	TRBJ2-5	TRBD2	few	CASSLLGLAGGQETQYF	TGTGCCAGCAGCTTGCTGGGACTAGCGGGGGGCCAAGAGACCCAGTACTTC
TRBV11-1	TRBJ2-7	-	-	CASSSGQYEQYF	TGTGCCAGCAGCTCTGGACAGTACGAGCAGTACTTC
TRBV6-5	TRBJ2-7	TRBD1	-	CASSYLNRGMGYEQYF	TGTGCCAGCAGTTACCTAAACAGGGGAATGGGTTACGAGCAGTACTTC
TRBV5-8	TRBJ1-5	-	-	CASSAFPGQPQHF	TGTGCCAGCAGCGCATTTCCGGGGCAGCCCCAGCATTTT
TRBV2	TRBJ1-5	-	few	CASRYPDQPQHF	TGTGCCAGCAGGTACCCGGATCAGCCCCAGCATTTT
TRBV15	TRBJ1-5	-	-	CATSREIPNSQPQHF	TGTGCCACCAGCAGAGAGATCCCTAACAGTCAACCCCAGCATTTT
TRBV5-6	TRBJ2-5	TRBD2	-	CASSLRAGALWKTQYF	TGTGCCAGCAGCTTGAGGGCGGGAGCTCTCTGGAAGACCCAGTACTTC
TRBV19	TRBJ2-7	TRBD2	-	CASSILAGAYEQYF	TGTGCCAGTAGTATACTAGCGGGGGCCTACGAGCAGTACTTC
TRBV10-3	TRBJ2-3	-	few	CAISDSVGTDTQYF	TGTGCCATCAGTGATTCGGTTGGCACAGATACGCAGTATTTT
TRBV7-9	TRBJ2-2	-	-	CASTTRGNTGELFF	TGTGCCAGCACGACCCGAGGGAACACCGGGGAGCTGTTTTTT
TRBV19	TRBJ1-1	-	-	CASSIPDRPGAFF	TGTGCCAGTAGTATCCCCGACAGGCCTGGGGCTTTCTTT
TRBV6-6	TRBJ2-1	TRBD2	few	CASTPSGGGIQFF	TGTGCCAGCACACCCTCGGGGGGGGGCATCCAGTTCTTC